Reported below is one T cell receptor (beta chain). It has no known antigen specificity. Nothing much larger sits one base from this clone, and base qualities are not available. Different DNA sequences within this sample yield the same CDR3. The entire isolated RNA was reverse transcribed using the High Capacity cDNA Reverse Transcription Kit, and thus expressed TCRB transcripts were sequenced. Deep immunoSEQ sequencing was performed on naive, central memory and regulatory T cell samples, with an average of around 3.5 million total reads per sample. After sorted cells were lysed in RLT buffer, RNA was extracted with DNase-treated RNeasy Micro or Mini kits, with the choice depending on cell number. Each cell subset was processed on its own to prevent cross-contamination, while patient and healthy donor samples were processed together. Using the immunoSEQ multiplex PCR, TCRB sequences were amplified from cDNA into 87-bp fragments spanning the CDR3 region. Sequencing of the amplicons was performed on the Illumina HiSeq platform. The paper's processing steps were these. PCR bias was corrected computationally using synthetic template baselines, and reads within Hamming distance 2 were collapsed, with unmergeable singletons discarded. By aligning reads against IMGT, V, D and J genes, CDR3 length, and insertions or deletions at six rearrangement sites were assigned. Within each subset, clonotype counts were normalized to sorted cell number, after which true diversity and Gini coefficients were computed with the tcR R package. The overlap coefficient, calculated on TCRB nucleotide sequences, was used to quantify repertoire sharing. Out-of-frame TCRB sequences from naive cells were analyzed as a proxy for the pre-selection repertoire. The table comes from immuneACCESS by way of TCRdb, which keeps in-frame sequences with V and J called. Part of the clones is missing from these tables; in studies checked, under half for an unresolved V gene and the rest for unknown reasons. V and J calls and clone size come straight from that table; D and trimming were deduced from the DNA. In all, the sample holds 600,000 to 700,000 clones, and around 15% of those were seen once. Roughly 0.022% of the sample is in the top ten clones.

The germline V gene provides CDR1 MGHRA and CDR2 YSYEKL. The CDR3 numbers 15 residues from cysteine through phenylalanine. Just CDR3 DNA is preserved here, 45 bases in frame from base 1. Between the V and J ends, shortened by 0 bases and 4 bases respectively, the junction contains 10 bases. A single peripheral blood draw of around 0.11 L on average was collected from each donor into heparinised tubes. Using a panel that included CD45RO, CCR7, CD25, CD127, CD95 and CD27, naive, central memory, regulatory and stem cell-like memory CD4+ T cells were sorted on a BD FACSAria II. Purity was above 95% for every sorted population. PBMCs were isolated immediately by Lymphoprep density gradient centrifugation and stained directly without culture. So that batch effects would be minimized, each experiment stained and sorted samples in pairs, pairing one healthy donor with one patient. The data belong to a study of beta chain features in type 1 diabetes (dated by TCRdb to the late 2010s). Study-wide context: Patients and healthy donors did not differ in mean age, gender distribution, total cell number or subset yield. A total of approximately 110,000,000 sorted cells were examined across all samples, and a strong correlation was observed between cell number per subset and RNA yield. In the study, recently diagnosed type 1 diabetes patients and matched healthy donors were compared on the TCRB repertoires of their sorted circulating CD4+ T cell subsets. Regulatory and stem cell-like memory subsets were isolated from only 8 patients and roughly 8 healthy donors, whereas naive and central memory subsets came from all 30 or so donors.

The full study reports these points: Type 1 diabetes patients showed a moderate but significant shortening of TCRB CDR3 length in all four CD4+ subsets. Naive, central memory and regulatory TCRB repertoires appeared to be more similar among patients than among healthy donors. At VDJ recombination sites, patients with type 1 diabetes made fewer insertions and deleted more nucleotides, a pattern implying thymic rearrangement abnormalities. Only small numbers of individuals were included in the HLA sub-analyses, which left unresolved whether HLA type had any influence on TCRB rearrangement. Because cDNA was sequenced instead of genomic DNA, activated cells with high expression could be over-represented, although the groups did not differ in activation or CD3 levels. PCR may preferentially amplify shorter templates, but because patient and control samples were amplified and corrected together, any resulting skew would affect both groups equally.

The sequenced sample consisted of naive CD4+ T cells from blood. This specimen's cell subset or site label, per the study, means: true naive CD4+ T cells. The clonotype originates from a man aged 18 to 30 with type 1 diabetes. Here the chain combines TRBV4-1 and TRBJ1-5; the D gene is perhaps TRBD1, on 5 matching bases. The CDR3 corresponds to CASSQDGTGNQPQHF. The sequenced DNA: TGCGCCAGCAGCCAAGATGGAACAGGTAATCAGCCCCAGCATTTT.